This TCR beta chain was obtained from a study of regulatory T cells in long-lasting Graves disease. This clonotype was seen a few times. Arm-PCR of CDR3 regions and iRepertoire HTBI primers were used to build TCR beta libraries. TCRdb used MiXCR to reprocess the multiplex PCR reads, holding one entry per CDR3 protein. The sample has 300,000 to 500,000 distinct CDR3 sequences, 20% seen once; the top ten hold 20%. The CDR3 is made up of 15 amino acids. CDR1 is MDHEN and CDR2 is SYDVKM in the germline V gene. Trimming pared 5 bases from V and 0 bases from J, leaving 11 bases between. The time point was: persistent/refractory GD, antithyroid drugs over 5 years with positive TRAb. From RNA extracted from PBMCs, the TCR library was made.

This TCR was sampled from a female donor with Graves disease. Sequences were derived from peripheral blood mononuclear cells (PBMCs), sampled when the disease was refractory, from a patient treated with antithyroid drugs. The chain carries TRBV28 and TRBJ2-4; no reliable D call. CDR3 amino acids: CASSLLQLAKNIQYF. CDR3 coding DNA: TGTGCCAGCAGTCTTCTCCAGCTAGCCAAAAACATTCAGTACTTC.